Presented here are 3 T cell receptor beta chains from one specimen sequenced in a study of T cell responses to AZD1222 COVID-19 vaccine. Data came from immunoSEQ multiplex PCR; TCRdb stores just in-frame clones and leaves some out. Of around 99,000 clones in the sample, roughly 92% are singletons; the top ten hold about 13%. The source was peripheral blood, collected on day 0 of AZD1222 vaccination. These receptors all stem from an adult in good health.

V and J are TRBV19 and TRBJ1-5; 10 nucleotides line up with TRBD1. The germline CDR1 and CDR2 sequences are LNHDA and SQIVND (reference sequence). V gave up 9 bases and J gave up 3 bases; unmatched junction bases: 5. The CDR3 is 14 residues long. CDR3 sequence: CASRTGGINQPQHF. The DNA for the CDR3 is TGTGCCAGCCGGACAGGGGGAATCAATCAGCCCCAGCATTTT.

V usage is TRBV19 and J usage is TRBJ1-5; D possibly corresponds to TRBD1 (6 bases). The ends were cut back, 2 bases at V and 5 bases at J, with 10 bases in the middle. The V gene's germline CDR1 is LNHDA and CDR2 SQIVND (reference sequence). This CDR3 has 14 amino acids. CDR3 region: CASSIMSGDQPQHF. CDR3 coding DNA: TGTGCCAGTAGTATAATGTCAGGGGATCAGCCCCAGCATTTT.

This sequence joins TRBV6-5 and TRBJ2-7, with D unclear. Trimming cost V 2 bases and J 6 bases, with 11 bases left between them. The CDR3 is 13 amino acids. CDR1 is MNHEY and CDR2 is SVGAGI in the germline V gene. CDR3 sequence: CASSYPPASEQYF. CDR3 DNA sequence: TGTGCCAGCAGTTACCCCCCGGCGTCCGAGCAGTACTTC.